This TCR beta chain was obtained from a study of blood T cell repertoires in COVID-19. Whole-study context: COVID-19 samples collected from the United States, Italy and Spain covered acute and convalescent phases. Sources were T cells, B-cell-depleted T cells, or PBMCs; the material itself was cDNA or gDNA.

This CDR3 has 15 amino acids. Germline loops: CDR1 ENHRY, CDR2 SYGVKD. V lost 3 bases and J lost 7, with 15 bases in between. Only in-frame clones appear in the TCRdb table, and some are missing; sequencing was by immunoSEQ multiplex PCR. This table has 210,000 or so clones, around 87% appearing once. This clone was seen only once. This TCR was recovered from a man in his fifties with acute or convalescent COVID-19. Specimen: peripheral blood. The chain couples TRBV10-3 to TRBJ1-4; the D is unclear. The CDR3 loop reads CAISDTATSTEKLFF. In nucleotides, the CDR3 is TGTGCCATCAGTGATACAGCCACTTCTACTGAAAAACTGTTTTTT.